A single sample is the source of the 10 T cell receptor beta chains below, sequenced in a study of blood T cell repertoires in COVID-19. Some clones are missing from TCRdb's copy, which holds only in-frame ones; the method was immunoSEQ multiplex PCR. The table shows about 69,000 clones, with around 90% occurring only once. Sequencing input: peripheral blood. These receptors originate from a man aged 50 or older with acute or convalescent COVID-19.

The chain combines TRBV7-2 with TRBJ2-1; 11 positions agree with TRBD2. The CDR3 is 15 residues long. Trimming cost V 5 bases and J 5 bases; bases outside gene matches: 5. The germline CDR1 and CDR2 sequences are SGHTA and FQGNSA. CDR3 amino acids: CASSPTSGRDNEQFF. The CDR3 DNA reads TGTGCCAGCAGCCCCACTAGCGGGAGAGACAATGAGCAGTTCTTC.

This sequence joins TRBV7-2 and TRBJ1-5; 7 positions agree with TRBD1. This CDR3 is built from 14 residues. From germline, CDR1 is SGHTA and CDR2 FQGNSA. Germline trimming cut 5 bases from V and 0 bases from J; bases unmatched to any gene: 1. The CDR3 sequence is CASSRQGSNQPQHF. CDR3 nucleotide sequence: TGTGCCAGCAGCAGACAGGGTAGCAATCAGCCCCAGCATTTT.

The chain has TRBV6-2 or TRBV6-3 and TRBJ1-5, with D perhaps TRBD1 (5 bases). Germline V gene lookup returns CDR1 MNHEY and CDR2 SVGEGT. The CDR3 covers 11 residues. The V gene lost 5 bases and the J gene lost 8 bases, with 7 bases spanning the gap. The CDR3 loop reads CASSTGEPQHF. In DNA form, the CDR3 reads TGTGCCAGCAGTACGGGGGAGCCCCAGCATTTT.

The chain links TRBV18 to TRBJ2-1, with 7 bases matching TRBD2. The length of the CDR3 is 15 residues. V shed 2 bases, J shed 3 bases, and the junction held 4 bases outside the gene matches. From germline, CDR1 is KGHSH and CDR2 LQKENI. CDR3 bases: TGTGCCAGCTCACCAAAGGCTAGCGGCTACAATGAGCAGTTCTTC. Protein sequence: CASSPKASGYNEQFF.

For the CDR3, the DNA is TGCGCCAGCAGCTTGGGGTCGGGAGAGACCCAGTACTTC. It codes for CASSLGSGETQYF. The rearrangement uses TRBV5-1 and TRBJ2-5, with D hard to call. Germline assignment: CDR1 SGHRS and CDR2 YFSETQ. The CDR3 spans 13 residues. V gave up 0 bases and J gave up 4 bases, with 7 bases separating them.

J is TRBJ2-1 and V is TRBV18, with 7 bases fitting TRBD2. The germline V gene has CDR1 KGHSH and CDR2 LQKENI. This CDR3 is built from 16 residues. The trim removed 0 bases at V and 2 bases at J, leaving 4 bases unmatched. The DNA for the CDR3 is TGTGCCAGCTCACCACCACTAGCGACCACCTACAATGAGCAGTTCTTC. This gives the protein CASSPPLATTYNEQFF.

V gene TRBV3-1 (or the pseudogene TRBV3-2) combines with J gene TRBJ1-1; D is possibly TRBD1 (5 bases). The CDR3 has 14 amino acids. Per germline, CDR1 LGHDT and CDR2 YNNKEL (reference sequence). V dropped 7 bases and J dropped 4 bases, with 16 bases sitting between them. CDR3 sequence (DNA): TGTGCCAGCAATGTGGGAGGGGCGGGCACTGAAGCTTTCTTT. This codes for CASNVGGAGTEAFF.

V and J are TRBV6-5 and TRBJ2-7; D is possibly TRBD2 (5 bases). V shed 4 bases and J shed 6 bases, with 13 bases lying between them. The CDR3 totals 13 residues. Germline V CDR1 and CDR2: MNHEY, SVGAGI. The CDR3 loop is CASSSAFEGEQYF. The CDR3, as DNA: TGTGCCAGCAGTTCGGCATTTGAGGGCGAGCAGTACTTC.

The V and J genes are TRBV29-1 and TRBJ2-1; possible D gene TRBD2, 5 bases. Between the trimmed V and J ends, which lost 7 bases and 12 bases, there was a span of 16 bases. Germline CDR1 is SQVTM and CDR2 is ANQGSEA. CDR3 length: 11 amino acids. The CDR3 region has the DNA TGCAGCGGGTCCTTGGGAGACGGGCAGTTCTTC. Translated: CSGSLGDGQFF.

This sequence joins TRBV7-8 and TRBJ2-3, with TRBD1 as a possible D gene (5 bases). CDR1 and CDR2 (germline): SGHVS, FQNEAQ. Trimming cost V 6 bases and J 1 base, with 11 bases left between them. This CDR3 has 14 amino acids. The CDR3 sequence is CASSFGHRTDTQYF. For the CDR3, the DNA is TGTGCCAGCAGTTTTGGACATCGCACAGATACGCAGTATTTT.